This is a list of T cell receptor beta chains from one sample in a study of technical replicates of blood from several donors. Assay used: immunoSEQ multiplex PCR; TCRdb lists only in-frame clones, some missing. The table shows 65,000 to 90,000 clones, with around 85% occurring only once. Input material: PBMCs. Every receptor here comes from a human donor in good health. Some clones in this sample may be carry-over from other donors' samples. Both conserved end residues are part of each CDR3. A D gene is named only where the DNA matches it firmly. Not all rows give a size; the values are once, few, many and, for expanded clones, a class.

D gene	V gene	J gene	clone size	CDR3 protein	CDR3 DNA
-	TRBV4-3	TRBJ2-1	once	CASSQGWPQGLGNNEQFF	TGCGCCAGCAGCCAAGGTTGGCCGCAGGGCCTAGGAAACAATGAGCAGTTCTTC
-	TRBV11-3	TRBJ1-3	-	CASKETTGNTIYF	TGTGCCAGCAAAGAGACAACTGGAAACACCATATATTTT
TRBD2	TRBV11-2	TRBJ2-7	-	CASSPSGLAGWYEQYF	TGTGCCAGCAGCCCAAGCGGACTAGCGGGATGGTACGAGCAGTACTTC
-	TRBV5-6	TRBJ1-2	-	CASSLGRGAYGYTF	TGTGCCAGCAGCTTGGGTCGGGGTGCCTATGGCTACACCTTC
-	TRBV29-1	TRBJ2-7	-	CSAAGTSTYEQYF	TGCAGCGCCGCCGGGACATCCACCTACGAGCAGTACTTC
-	TRBV7-2	TRBJ2-2	-	CASSLVPSTGELFF	TGTGCCAGCAGCTTAGTTCCTAGCACCGGGGAGCTGTTTTTT
-	TRBV4-2	TRBJ2-3	-	CASSQARSGVMAIDTQYF	TGTGCCAGCAGCCAAGCCCGGTCGGGGGTAATGGCAATAGATACGCAGTATTTT
TRBD1	TRBV7-6	TRBJ2-5	once	CASSIHRGALETQYF	TGTGCCAGCAGCATACACAGGGGGGCATTAGAGACCCAGTACTTC
TRBD1	TRBV30	TRBJ2-7	-	CAWSPGQGLSYEQYF	TGTGCCTGGAGTCCCGGACAGGGGCTTTCCTACGAGCAGTACTTC
-	TRBV7-7	TRBJ2-2	once	CASSQTTSTGELFF	TGTGCCAGCAGCCAAACGACATCCACCGGGGAGCTGTTTTTT
-	TRBV19	TRBJ1-3	-	CASSITTGSSGNTIYF	TGTGCCAGTAGTATCACCACAGGCAGCTCTGGAAACACCATATATTTT
-	TRBV5-1	TRBJ1-2	-	CASSLSGGQGINGYTF	TGCGCCAGCAGCTTGTCCGGAGGCCAGGGGATCAATGGCTACACCTTC
-	TRBV11-2	TRBJ2-7	-	CASSPHYQGEQYF	TGTGCCAGCAGCCCCCATTACCAGGGCGAGCAGTACTTC
TRBD1	TRBV7-9	TRBJ1-3	-	CASSSLTGISGNTIYF	TGTGCCAGCAGCTCCCTGACAGGGATCTCTGGAAACACCATATATTTT
-	TRBV4-3	TRBJ2-7	-	CASSPSRVSYEQYF	TGCGCCAGCAGCCCCTCCAGGGTTTCTTACGAGCAGTACTTC
TRBD2	TRBV11-2	TRBJ2-1	-	CASRPSGESYNEQFF	TGTGCCAGCCGCCCTAGCGGGGAGAGCTACAATGAGCAGTTCTTC